These 22 T cell receptor beta chains came from one sample sequenced in a study of graft-versus-host responses after intestinal transplantation. Stimulators, some 200,000 irradiated and violet-dye-labeled cells, were plated with some 200,000 CFSE-labeled responder cells. Repertoires were generated with immunoSEQ multiplex PCR, while TCRdb's copy carries only in-frame clones and drops some. The data contain 20,000 to 25,000 clones, 25% to 35% of them singletons. Sequenced material: alloreactive CD8+ T cells from a mixed lymphocyte reaction culture, taken before intestinal transplant. Documented subset: CFSE-low proliferating T cells sorted from roughly six-day pre-transplant mixed lymphocyte reaction (GvH or HvG direction). Every receptor here comes from a human patient who received an intestinal transplant.

J is TRBJ2-7 and V is TRBV5-1; 9 bases match TRBD1. V lost 10 bases, J lost 6 bases, and 11 bases stayed unmatched. Germline V gene data show CDR1 as SGHRS and CDR2 as YFSETQ. The CDR3 runs to 13 residues. CDR3 nucleotide sequence: TGCGCCTCGGGACAGGGAGGGGGGCGCGAGCAGTACTTC. As protein: CASGQGGGREQYF.

The chain couples TRBV29-1 to TRBJ2-5; 7 nucleotides agree with TRBD1. The germline gives CDR1 SQVTM, CDR2 ANQGSEA. V lost 1 base, J lost 5 bases, and 10 bases stayed unmatched. CDR3 length: 15 residues. The CDR3 sequence: CSVEVDRAISETQYF. CDR3 nucleotides: TGCAGCGTTGAAGTAGACAGGGCGATTTCTGAGACCCAGTACTTC.

The chain combines TRBV6-5 with TRBJ1-1; D perhaps matches TRBD1 (6 bases). CDR3 length equals 15 residues. V gave up 7 bases and J gave up 3 bases, with 18 bases separating them. CDR1 and CDR2 from the germline V gene are MNHEY and SVGAGI. CDR3 DNA: TGTGCCAGCACTAGCTCCAGGGGAGGCCACACTGAAGCTTTCTTT. Its protein is CASTSSRGGHTEAFF.

The table lists this clone with a few counts. The chain joins TRBV4-1 to TRBJ2-7; the D is unclear. Germline CDR1 MGHRA, CDR2 YSYEKL. Trimming took 1 base from V and 3 from J, leaving 10 bases between them. The CDR3 consists of 14 residues. The CDR3 is CASSQVPLHYEQYF. Written as DNA, the CDR3 is TGCGCCAGCAGCCAAGTTCCCCTCCACTACGAGCAGTACTTC.

This clone was observed a handful of times. This sequence joins TRBV4-3 and TRBJ1-6; possible D gene TRBD1, 5 bases. The germline V and J ends were trimmed by 4 bases and 9 bases, with 13 bases remaining between them. The CDR3 length is 14 residues. Germline-derived CDR1 and CDR2 are LGHNA and YSLEER. This chain's CDR3 is CASSLSFGGSPLHF. The CDR3, as DNA: TGCGCCAGCAGCCTTAGCTTCGGGGGTTCACCCCTCCACTTT.

This clone was seen only a few times. V usage is TRBV27 and J usage is TRBJ2-7; possibly TRBD2 for D (5 bases). The CDR3 loop spans 12 amino acids. The germline V and J ends were trimmed by 5 bases and 2 bases, with 7 bases remaining between them. Germline CDR1 reads MNHEY; CDR2 reads SMNVEV (reference sequence). The CDR3 loop reads CASSPGAYEQYF. CDR3 in DNA: TGTGCCAGCAGTCCCGGGGCCTACGAGCAGTACTTC.

This clone has just a few counts. The chain joins TRBV15 to TRBJ2-7; TRBD1 is a possible D gene (6 bases). Trimming cost V 6 bases and J 1 base, with 7 bases left between them. CDR1 and CDR2 (germline): LNHNV, YYDKDF (reference sequence). The CDR3 is 12 amino acids. The CDR3 nucleotides read TGTGCCACCAGTAGGGGGTCCTACGAGCAGTACTTC. Amino acid sequence: CATSRGSYEQYF.

The genes are TRBV5-1 and TRBJ2-7; 9 bases align to TRBD2. Germline V gene sequence: CDR1 SGHRS, CDR2 YFSETQ. The V and J ends lost 0 bases and 2 bases, in that order; junction bases with no gene match: 6. This CDR3 is 16 amino acids long. In nucleotides, the CDR3 is TGCGCCAGCAGCTTGGCCGATAGCGGGGGAACCTACGAGCAGTACTTC. Protein: CASSLADSGGTYEQYF. The full variable domain, in which reference TRBV5-1 and TRBJ2-7 provide the parts outside the CDR3, is KAGVTQTPRYLIKTRGQQVTLSCSPISGHRSVSWYQQTPGQGLQFLFEYFSETQRNKGNFPGRFSGRQFSNSRSEMNVSTLELGDSALYLCASSLADSGGTYEQYFGPGTRLTVT.

Comments on this clone: This may stem from a read error, because a much larger clone lies one nucleotide away. The chain is built from TRBV5-6 and TRBJ1-5, with a weak D call TRBD1 (6 bases). From germline, CDR1 is SGHDT and CDR2 YYEEEE. This CDR3 is 13 amino acids long. Here the CDR3 DNA reads TGTGCCTGCAGCCCACAGGGAGGGCAGCCCCAGCATTTT. It encodes CACSPQGGQPQHF.

This clone was picked up one time. This sequence joins TRBV6-1 and TRBJ1-1, with TRBD1 as a possible D gene (5 bases). The germline V and J ends were trimmed by 6 bases and 1 base, with 15 bases remaining between them. The CDR3 is 15 residues long. The germline CDR1 and CDR2 sequences are MNHNS and SASEGT. The DNA for the CDR3 is TGTGCCAGCAGAGTCCACGGGACTGAGAACACTGAAGCTTTCTTT. As protein: CASRVHGTENTEAFF.

This clone was seen ten or more times. V and J are TRBV7-9 and TRBJ1-5; 7 bases agree with TRBD1. The germline gives CDR1 SEHNR, CDR2 FQNEAQ (reference sequence). The trim removed 5 bases at V and 4 bases at J, leaving 2 bases unmatched. The CDR3 extends over 13 amino acids. This chain's CDR3 is CASSIQGNQPQHF. In DNA form, the CDR3 reads TGTGCCAGCAGCATACAGGGGAATCAGCCCCAGCATTTT.

The rearrangement joins TRBV27 to TRBJ2-1; the D gene is possibly TRBD2 (6 bases). Germline V lookup: CDR1 MNHEY, CDR2 SMNVEV (reference sequence). V was pared by 3 bases and J by 7 bases, with 22 bases between. The CDR3 totals 17 residues. CDR3 in amino acids: CASSLFRAGGVDNEQFF. CDR3 in DNA: TGTGCCAGCAGTTTGTTCCGAGCCGGCGGGGTTGATAATGAGCAGTTCTTC.

J is TRBJ1-6 and V is TRBV5-4; D uncertain. The V end was cut by 0 bases, the J end by 5 bases, with 15 bases between. Germline V lookup: CDR1 SGHNT, CDR2 YYREEE (reference sequence). The CDR3 is 17 amino acids. CDR3 region: CASSLASSLGNNSPLHF. In DNA form, the CDR3 reads TGTGCCAGCAGCTTGGCCAGTTCGTTAGGGAATAATTCACCCCTCCACTTT.

This clone was counted only a few times. The chain has TRBV9 and TRBJ2-7; D might be TRBD1 (5 bases). The CDR3 contains 14 residues. Germline CDR1 reads SGDLS; CDR2 reads YYNGEE. The V end was cut by 1 base, the J end by 2 bases, with 10 bases between. This CDR3 is CASSVIIQAYEQYF. The CDR3, as DNA: TGTGCCAGCAGCGTAATCATACAGGCCTACGAGCAGTACTTC.

The CDR3 protein is CASSSGGGFPISGANVLTF. Written as DNA, the CDR3 is TGTGCCAGCAGCTCTGGGGGAGGATTCCCCATCTCTGGGGCCAACGTCCTGACTTTC. The gene calls are TRBV21-1 and TRBJ2-6; the DNA was not used to check the table's D call, TRBD2. TRBV21-1 is a pseudogene segment. The CDR3 loop spans 19 amino acids.

This sequence joins TRBV28 and TRBJ2-2; 13 bases line up with TRBD2. CDR3 length: 15 amino acids. V lost 5 bases, J lost 5 bases, and 2 bases stayed unmatched. Germline V gene sequence: CDR1 MDHEN, CDR2 SYDVKM. CDR3 protein: CASSRLAGGTGELFF. The CDR3 DNA is TGTGCCAGCAGTCGACTAGCGGGAGGAACCGGGGAGCTGTTTTTT.

This clone was recorded a few times. This rearrangement joins TRBV2 to TRBJ2-3, with 8 bases identical to TRBD2. In germline, CDR1 is SNHLY, CDR2 FYNNEI. Germline trimming cut 2 bases from V and 2 bases from J; bases unmatched to any gene: 6. The CDR3 contains 16 residues. CDR3 bases: TGTGCCAGCAGTGAATGGCAGCGGGGGATCACAGATACGCAGTATTTT. This gives the protein CASSEWQRGITDTQYF.

This clone is categorized as medium-sized (0.01 to 0.1%). This rearrangement joins TRBV28 to TRBJ2-7; D is uncertain. V was cut by 2 bases and J by 4 bases, with 6 bases left in between. Germline-derived CDR1 and CDR2 are MDHEN and SYDVKM. CDR3 length equals 12 residues. This chain's CDR3 is CASSLDGYEQYF. DNA for the CDR3: TGTGCCAGCAGTTTAGATGGTTACGAGCAGTACTTC.

The chain combines TRBV25-1 with TRBJ1-5; 7 bases align to TRBD1. Germline CDR1 is MGHDK and CDR2 is SYGVNS. The CDR3 spans 16 residues. The trim removed 7 bases at V and 0 bases at J, leaving 9 bases unmatched. CDR3 coding DNA: TGTGCCAGCAACGGGACAGCCACCGATAGCAATCAGCCCCAGCATTTT. This gives the protein CASNGTATDSNQPQHF. Together with reference TRBV25-1 and TRBJ1-5, the CDR3 gives the full variable domain: EADIYQTPRYLVIGTGKKITLECSQTMGHDKMYWYQQDPGMELHLIHYSYGVNSTEKGDLSSESTVSRIRTEHFPLTLESARPSHTSQYLCASNGTATDSNQPQHFGDGTRLSIL.

This clone was seen more than once but under ten times. This chain links TRBV6-6 with TRBJ1-5, with no clear D. Trimming shortened V by 0 bases and J by 5 bases, and 11 bases separated the two germline ends. The CDR3 totals 15 residues. Per germline, CDR1 MNHNY and CDR2 SVGAGI (reference sequence). CDR3 loop: CASSYSPGPHQPQHF. The CDR3 region has the DNA TGTGCCAGCAGTTACTCACCCGGACCCCATCAGCCCCAGCATTTT.

The chain carries TRBV5-3 and TRBJ1-1; D not resolved. TRBV5-3 is filed as an ORF, its function uncertain. This CDR3 spans 14 amino acids. V lost 2 bases to trimming and J lost 3 bases, with 11 bases between them. This chain's CDR3 is CARSFFPRDTEAFF. CDR3 nucleotides: TGTGCCAGAAGCTTTTTTCCCCGGGACACTGAAGCTTTCTTT.

This clone was seen a few times. The V gene is TRBV6-1, the J gene TRBJ1-2; D remains unclear. The V end was cut by 1 base, the J end by 4 bases, with 13 bases between. This CDR3 is built from 15 residues. Germline CDR1 is MNHNS and CDR2 is SASEGT. CDR3 protein: CASSEVRGIGYGYTF. The CDR3 coding sequence is TGTGCCAGCAGTGAAGTGCGGGGAATCGGCTATGGCTACACCTTC.